Listed here are 5 T cell receptor beta chains from one sample, sequenced in a study of T cell repertoires in cytomegalovirus infection. TCRdb itself ran the reads through MiXCR, one entry per CDR3 protein. The repertoire holds some 600,000 distinct CDR3 sequences, with roughly a quarter as singletons. Sequenced input: CD8+ T cells from PBMCs. The receptors shown here come from a human donor in good health (CMV status not recorded). Some clones in this sample may be carry-over from other donors' samples.

This rearrangement joins TRBV11-2 to TRBJ2-5; D gene unclear. The ends were cut back, 5 bases at V and 5 bases at J, with 12 bases in the middle. Germline values: CDR1 SGHAT, CDR2 FQNNGV. The CDR3 has 13 amino acids. As DNA, the CDR3 is TGTGCCAGCAGCCCCACCATCGGGGAGACCCAGTACTTC. This translates into CASSPTIGETQYF.

This clonotype was counted at least ten times. V is TRBV7-2 and J is TRBJ1-1; TRBD1 might be the D (5 bases). The V end was cut by 5 bases, the J end by 5 bases, with 18 bases between. Germline loops: CDR1 SGHTA, CDR2 FQGNSA. The CDR3 runs to 15 residues. CDR3 sequence: CASSPTIGGGTEAFF. CDR3 nucleotides: TGTGCCAGCAGCCCGACGATTGGCGGGGGAACTGAAGCTTTCTTT.

About this clonotype: This may stem from a read error, because a much larger clone lies one nucleotide away. The V call is TRBV28, the J call TRBJ1-1; TRBD1 matches at 9 bases. The CDR3 length is 13 residues. The V gene's germline CDR1 is MDHEN and CDR2 SYDVKM. CDR3 coding DNA: TGTGTCAGCAAGGAGGGACAGGGAACTGAAGCTTTCTTT. Translation gives CVSKEGQGTEAFF. Based on the CDR3 plus reference TRBV28 and TRBJ1-1, the full variable domain is DVKVTQSSRYLVKRTGEKVFLECVQDMDHENMFWYRQDPGLGLRLIYFSYDVKMKEKGDIPEGYSVSREKKERFSLILESASTNQTSMYLCVSKEGQGTEAFFGQGTRLTVV.

On this clonotype: This may be a read error: a much more frequent sequence differs by one nucleotide. The gene calls are TRBV7-2 and TRBJ2-5, with D hard to call. V shed 1 base and J shed 5 bases, with 14 bases lying between them. The V gene's germline CDR1 is SGHTA and CDR2 FQGNSA. CDR3 length equals 15 residues. The CDR3 is CASSLEFTLAETQYF. DNA of the CDR3: TGTGCCAGCAGCTTAGAATTTACCCTGGCGGAGACCCAGTACTTC.

This clonotype was observed at least ten times. The chain joins TRBV7-2 to TRBJ1-1; 9 bases match TRBD1. Germline V gene sequence: CDR1 SGHTA, CDR2 FQGNSA. The CDR3 is made up of 13 amino acids. J gave up 4 bases and V 6 bases, and 3 bases lay outside the gene matches. DNA of the CDR3: TGTGCCAGCAGACAGGGGGCTGGCACTGAAGCTTTCTTT. It encodes CASRQGAGTEAFF. Full variable domain (remainder filled in from reference TRBV7-2 and TRBJ1-1): GAGVSQSPSNKVTEKGKDVELRCDPISGHTALYWYRQSLGQGLEFLIYFQGNSAPDKSGLPSDRFSAERTGGSVSTLTIQRTQQEDSAVYLCASRQGAGTEAFFGQGTRLTVV.